Sequencing of this TCR beta chain was carried out in a study of cytomegalovirus exposure and HLA in healthy donors. Study-level points and caveats: Further analysis, carried out later, found HLA-associated TCR beta chains more clonally expanded than equally common other chains. A link between a missense DCLRE1C variant and TCR beta V- and J-gene trimming emerged from a later analysis.

Notes on this clone: The antigen remains undetermined.

Per germline, CDR1 LNHDA and CDR2 SQIVND (reference sequence). The CDR3 loop spans 14 amino acids. The V segment lost 5 bases and the J segment 4 bases; nucleotides outside the gene matches: 4. PCR amplification relied on 60 Vbeta primers (plus 13 Jbeta primers). The table came from immunoSEQ multiplex PCR; TCRdb's copy has only in-frame clones and leaves some out. The table includes under 250,000 clones, under 85% detected once. Material: PBMCs. The source of this sequence is a man in his fifties or sixties in good health and CMV-seronegative. This chain connects TRBV19 to TRBJ2-2, with TRBD2 identical over 7 bases. CDR3 sequence (DNA): TGTGCCAGTAGTCGAACTAGCGCCACCGGGGAGCTGTTTTTT. Translating it yields CASSRTSATGELFF. Full variable domain (outside the CDR3, taken from reference TRBV19 and TRBJ2-2): DGGITQSPKYLFRKEGQNVTLSCEQNLNHDAMYWYRQDPGQGLRLIYYSQIVNDFQKGDIAEGYSVSREKKESFPLTVTSAQKNPTAFYLCASSRTSATGELFFGEGSRLTVL.